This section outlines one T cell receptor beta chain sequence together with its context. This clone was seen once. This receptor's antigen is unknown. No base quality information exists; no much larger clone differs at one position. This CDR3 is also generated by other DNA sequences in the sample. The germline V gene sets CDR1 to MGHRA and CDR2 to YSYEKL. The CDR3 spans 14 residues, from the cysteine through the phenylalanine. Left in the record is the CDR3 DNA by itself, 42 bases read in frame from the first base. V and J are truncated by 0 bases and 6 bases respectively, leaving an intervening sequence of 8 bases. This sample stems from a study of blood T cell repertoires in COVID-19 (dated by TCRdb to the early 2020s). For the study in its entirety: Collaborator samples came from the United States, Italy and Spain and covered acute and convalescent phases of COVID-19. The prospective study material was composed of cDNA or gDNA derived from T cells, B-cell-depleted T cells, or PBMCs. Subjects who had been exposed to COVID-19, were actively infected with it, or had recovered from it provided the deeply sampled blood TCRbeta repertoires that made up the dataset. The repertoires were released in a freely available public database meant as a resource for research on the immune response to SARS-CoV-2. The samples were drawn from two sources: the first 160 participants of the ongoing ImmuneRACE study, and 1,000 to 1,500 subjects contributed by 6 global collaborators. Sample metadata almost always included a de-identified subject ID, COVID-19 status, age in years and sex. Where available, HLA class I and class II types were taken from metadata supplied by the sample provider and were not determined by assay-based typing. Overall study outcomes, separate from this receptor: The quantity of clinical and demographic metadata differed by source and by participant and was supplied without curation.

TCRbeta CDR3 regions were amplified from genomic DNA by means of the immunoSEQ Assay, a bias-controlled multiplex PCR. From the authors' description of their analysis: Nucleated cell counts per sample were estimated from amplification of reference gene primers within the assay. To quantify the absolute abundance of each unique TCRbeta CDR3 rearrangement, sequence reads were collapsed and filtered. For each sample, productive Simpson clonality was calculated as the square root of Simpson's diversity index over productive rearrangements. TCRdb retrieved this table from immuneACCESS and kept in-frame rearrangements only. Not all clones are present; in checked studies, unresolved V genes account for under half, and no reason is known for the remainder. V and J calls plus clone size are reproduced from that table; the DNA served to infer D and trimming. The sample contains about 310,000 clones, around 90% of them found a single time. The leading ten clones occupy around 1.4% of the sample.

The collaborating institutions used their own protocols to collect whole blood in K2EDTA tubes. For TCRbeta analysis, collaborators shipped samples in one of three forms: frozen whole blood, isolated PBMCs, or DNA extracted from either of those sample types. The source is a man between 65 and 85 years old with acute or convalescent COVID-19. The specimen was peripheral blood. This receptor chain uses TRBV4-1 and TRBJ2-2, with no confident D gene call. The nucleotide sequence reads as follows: TGCGCCAGCAGCCAAGATCACCCAGCCGGGGAGCTGTTTTTT. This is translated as CASSQDHPAGELFF.